The sequence of this T cell receptor beta chain was determined in a study of blood T cell repertoires in COVID-19 (TCRdb year 2020). Looking at the study overall: Collaborator samples came from the United States, Italy and Spain and covered acute and convalescent phases of COVID-19. Samples were obtained from the ongoing ImmuneRACE study (first 160 participants) and from about 1,300 subjects provided by 6 global collaborators. The material from the prospective study consisted of cDNA or gDNA derived from T cells, B-cell-depleted T cells, or PBMCs. Where HLA class I and class II types were available, the types were taken from metadata supplied by the sample provider, not from assay-based typing. The sample metadata nearly always contained a de-identified subject ID, COVID-19 status, age in years and sex. Subjects who had been exposed to COVID-19, were actively infected with it, or had recovered from it provided the deeply sampled blood TCRbeta repertoires that made up the dataset. The repertoires were released in a freely available public database intended as a resource for research on the immune response to SARS-CoV-2. Overall study outcomes, separate from this receptor: How much clinical and demographic metadata was included differed by source and by participant, and the metadata was provided uncurated.

For this chain, trimming is 5 bases at the V end and 5 bases at the J end, and the number of junction bases without a gene match is 9. The CDR3 runs 15 residues from the cysteine to the phenylalanine. Here the CDR3 DNA is all that survives: 45 bases in frame from base 1. Per the germline V gene, SGHTA is the CDR1 and FQGNSA is the CDR2. The immunoSEQ Assay, a bias-controlled multiplex PCR, was used to amplify TCRbeta CDR3 regions from genomic DNA. The original methods were these. Within the assay, amplification of reference gene primers was used to estimate how many nucleated cells each sample contained. To quantify the absolute abundance of each unique TCRbeta CDR3 rearrangement, sequence reads were collapsed and filtered. For each sample, productive Simpson clonality was calculated by taking the square root of Simpson's diversity index across productive rearrangements. TCRdb took over this immuneACCESS table, retaining in-frame rearrangements with V and J assigned. Such tables are incomplete; in checked studies, under half of the missing clones stem from an unresolved V gene, and the remainder is unexplained. Clone size and the V and J calls come from that table; the DNA yielded D and trimming. For this sample there are about 150,000 clones; more than 70% appear just once. The ten largest clones add up to roughly 2.1% of the sample.

The collaborating institutions used their own protocols to collect whole blood in K2EDTA tubes. For TCRbeta analysis, collaborators shipped samples in one of three forms: frozen whole blood, isolated PBMCs, or DNA extracted from either of those sample types. On this clone: Its antigen is not yet known. The input lacks base qualities; no much larger clone sits a single base away.

Recombination joined TRBV7-2 with TRBJ2-1; TRBD1 agrees with 7 junctional bases. Sequenced material: peripheral blood. The sequence derives from a human donor in a cohort sampled during active COVID-19. The CDR3 here reads CASSPTGDSNNEQFF. DNA sequence: TGTGCCAGCAGCCCCACCGGGGACAGCAACAATGAGCAGTTCTTC.